Detailed here is one TCR beta chain. This sample stems from a study of T cell responses to AZD1222 COVID-19 vaccine. TCRdb's table, derived via immunoSEQ multiplex PCR, lists solely in-frame clones and lacks some. Among about 180,000 clones, 90% to 95% were seen once, and the ten largest hold around 0.97%. The germline V and J ends were trimmed by 4 bases and 6 bases, with 28 bases remaining between them. Germline V gives CDR1 SGHRS, CDR2 YFSETQ. CDR3 length: 18 residues. The material sequenced was peripheral blood, taken 28 days after the second dose of the MenACWY control vaccine. The source is an adult who received the MenACWY meningococcal vaccine as a control. This chain joins TRBV5-1 and TRBJ1-2, with D hard to call. As DNA, the CDR3 is TGCGCCAGCAGCCCGGGAGTCCCCCGGTTGTCGGGGAGGAATGGCTACACCTTC. It encodes CASSPGVPRLSGRNGYTF.